Below are 18 T cell receptor beta chains sequenced from a single sample in a study of T-cell memory formation after mild COVID-19. TCRdb recomputed calls from the 5' RACE reads with MiXCR, one row per CDR3 protein. The data show some 250,000 distinct CDR3 sequences, 8.5% to 9.5% seen once. The sample taken for sequencing was PBMCs or a T cell subset sorted from them (not recorded which). The source of these receptors is a man in his late teens or twenties who had mild COVID-19 (a few samples of this study predate the infection). Cell type and time point are not known.

The gene calls are TRBV12-3 or TRBV12-4 and TRBJ2-2; 7 positions match TRBD1. V lost 3 bases and J lost 7; bases outside the gene matches: 11. This CDR3 spans 16 amino acids. The CDR3 bases are TGTGCCAGCAGTTTGGCAGACAGGGCTGGGGTCGGGGAGCTGTTTTTT. Amino acids: CASSLADRAGVGELFF.

This clonotype was observed many times. This chain links TRBV4-3 with TRBJ2-7; tentatively, D is TRBD1 or TRBD2 (6 bases each). V gave up 4 bases and J gave up 4 bases, with 14 bases separating them. CDR3 size: 14 residues. Germline-derived CDR1 and CDR2 are LGHNA and YSLEER. The CDR3: CASSLRRGQYEQYF. CDR3 DNA sequence: TGCGCCAGCAGCCTTCGTCGGGGGCAATACGAGCAGTACTTC.

This clonotype appeared many times. The V gene is TRBV7-6, the J gene TRBJ2-3; D is possibly TRBD2 (7 bases). Between the trimmed V and J ends, which lost 5 bases and 5 bases, there was a span of 20 bases. Germline CDR1 is SGHVS and CDR2 is FNYEAQ. This CDR3 region has 16 residues. The CDR3 here is CASSPNGRGALDTQYF. In nucleotides, the CDR3 is TGTGCCAGCAGCCCGAATGGCCGGGGGGCCCTAGATACGCAGTATTTT.

The V gene is TRBV5-1, the J gene TRBJ2-3, with TRBD2 matching 8 bases. This CDR3 is 16 amino acids long. The V gene's germline CDR1 is SGHRS and CDR2 YFSETQ. J was trimmed by 2 bases and V by 3 bases; bases with no gene match: 8. Here the CDR3 DNA reads TGCGCCAGCAGCTCCCTCAGCGGGAGACTCACAGATACGCAGTATTTT. Amino acids: CASSSLSGRLTDTQYF. The full variable domain, in which reference TRBV5-1 and TRBJ2-3 provide the parts outside the CDR3, is KAGVTQTPRYLIKTRGQQVTLSCSPISGHRSVSWYQQTPGQGLQFLFEYFSETQRNKGNFPGRFSGRQFSNSRSEMNVSTLELGDSALYLCASSSLSGRLTDTQYFGPGTRLTVL.

This clonotype was counted many times. J is TRBJ2-5 and V is TRBV27; no clear D. V was trimmed by 4 bases and J by 1 base, leaving 13 bases between them. This CDR3 comprises 15 residues. Germline CDR1 MNHEY, CDR2 SMNVEV (reference sequence). The CDR3 spells CASSSPDWGQETQYF. The CDR3 region has the DNA TGTGCCAGCAGTTCCCCCGACTGGGGCCAAGAGACCCAGTACTTC.

This clonotype was detected only a few times. The chain has TRBV4-2 and TRBJ2-7; D not resolved. CDR1 is LGHNA and CDR2 is YNFKEQ in the germline V gene. Trimming left V 1 base short and J 9 bases short, with 19 bases between. The CDR3 covers 15 residues. This CDR3 reads CASSQARGPRGGQYF. The CDR3, as DNA: TGTGCCAGCAGCCAAGCCCGAGGTCCTCGTGGTGGGCAGTACTTC.

The V and J genes are TRBV20-1 and TRBJ2-1, with 8 nucleotides matching TRBD1. Losses at the gene ends were 4 bases for V and 8 bases for J; bases not matched to a gene: 7. Germline V gives CDR1 DFQATT, CDR2 SNEGSKA (reference sequence). CDR3 length equals 13 residues. In DNA form, the CDR3 reads TGCAGTGCTATGACAGGGGCCGGCGATGAGCAGTTCTTC. It is translated as CSAMTGAGDEQFF.

The table lists this clonotype with a few counts. V gene TRBV12-3 or TRBV12-4 combines with J gene TRBJ2-5; perhaps TRBD2 as D (7 bases). Trimming stripped 4 bases from V and 1 base from J, with 13 bases between. This CDR3 region has 15 residues. The CDR3 DNA follows: TGTGCCAGCAGTTACGGGGGGCAGGGCCAAGAGACCCAGTACTTC. Protein sequence: CASSYGGQGQETQYF.

This clonotype was observed a few times. The chain links TRBV20-1 to TRBJ1-3; D perhaps matches TRBD1 (5 bases). V was pared by 6 bases and J by 0 bases, with 12 bases between. Germline CDR1 is DFQATT and CDR2 is SNEGSKA (reference sequence). CDR3 length equals 14 residues. The chain's CDR3 is CSALGQVSGNTIYF. The CDR3, as DNA: TGCAGTGCCCTGGGGCAGGTCTCTGGAAACACCATATATTTT.

To note about this clonotype: Given a much more abundant clone one base away, this may be a read error. The chain links TRBV5-5 to TRBJ2-5, with 7 positions matching TRBD1. The CDR3 runs 14 residues. Germline V lookup: CDR1 SGHKS, CDR2 YYEKEE (reference sequence). The CDR3 DNA sequence: TGTGTCAGCAGCTTGATGGGACAGCAAGAGACCCAGTACTTC. Its protein is CVSSLMGQQETQYF.

The rearrangement joins TRBV6-5 to TRBJ2-2; 10 bases are a match to TRBD2. Germline V gene sequence: CDR1 MNHEY, CDR2 SVGAGI. The CDR3 is 15 amino acids. Trimming removed 7 bases from V and 3 bases from J; junction bases left unmatched: 5. CDR3: CASTSGGLDTGELFF. The DNA of the CDR3 is TGTGCCAGCACTAGCGGGGGCCTTGACACCGGGGAGCTGTTTTTT.

This chain links TRBV4-3 with TRBJ2-3; D is ambiguous. Germline V gene data show CDR1 as LGHNA and CDR2 as YSLEER. Trimming left V 4 bases short and J 0 bases short, with 17 bases between. This CDR3 comprises 17 residues. The DNA of the CDR3 is TGCGCCAGCAGCCTGCTCCCTCGAGCGAAGAGCACAGATACGCAGTATTTT. Translated: CASSLLPRAKSTDTQYF.

Only a few counts were recorded for this clonotype. V is TRBV4-2 and J is TRBJ1-5; no reliable D call. V dropped 4 bases and J dropped 6 bases, with 16 bases sitting between them. The germline gives CDR1 LGHNA, CDR2 YNFKEQ. The CDR3 length is 15 residues. The CDR3 coding sequence is TGTGCCAGCAGCCTGGCCAGCAAGTCAGCTCAGCCCCAGCATTTT. This codes for CASSLASKSAQPQHF.

This clonotype was counted many times. This chain connects TRBV7-9 to TRBJ2-4, with TRBD1 identical over 10 bases. This CDR3 contains 14 residues. Germline V CDR1 and CDR2: SEHNR, FQNEAQ (reference sequence). Trimming cost V 6 bases and J 5 bases; bases outside gene matches: 4. In nucleotides, the CDR3 is TGTGCCAGCAGTTTCGGACAGGGGGAAAACATTCAGTACTTC. As protein: CASSFGQGENIQYF.

This clonotype has a handful of counts. The chain has TRBV12-3 or TRBV12-4 and TRBJ2-3; 8 bases match TRBD2. The CDR3 consists of 15 residues. Trimming at V came to 2 bases and at J to 6 bases, leaving 7 bases not matched to a gene. The CDR3 DNA is TGTGCCAGCAGTTTATGGGGACTAGTTTCTGATACGCAGTATTTT. It yields the protein CASSLWGLVSDTQYF.

A few counts support this clonotype. The chain joins TRBV29-1 to TRBJ1-1; D is uncertain. Germline V gene data show CDR1 as SQVTM and CDR2 as ANQGSEA. This CDR3 is 10 amino acids long. V shed 5 bases and J shed 7 bases, with 8 bases lying between them. CDR3 DNA: TGCAGCGTTTCTGAATATGAAGCTTTCTTT. Its protein product is CSVSEYEAFF.

V and J are TRBV7-8 and TRBJ2-3; tentative D call: TRBD2 (6 bases). Germline-derived CDR1 and CDR2 are SGHVS and FQNEAQ. The V gene lost 8 bases and the J gene lost 1 base, with 13 bases spanning the gap. The CDR3 has 14 amino acids. As DNA, the CDR3 is TGTGCCAGCCTTGTGGGACTCGGCACAGATACGCAGTATTTT. This gives the protein CASLVGLGTDTQYF.

This chain uses TRBV7-9 with TRBJ2-5; no firm D call. V was shortened by 5 bases and J by 0 bases, with 4 bases between the two germline ends. The CDR3 length is 12 residues. CDR1 and CDR2 (germline): SEHNR, FQNEAQ (reference sequence). The DNA for the CDR3 is TGTGCCAGCAGCACGTACCAAGAGACCCAGTACTTC. It is translated as CASSTYQETQYF.